The entry that follows covers one TCR beta chain sequence. Its antigen is unknown. This entry is derived from a study of T cells in Graves' hyperthyroidism and ophthalmopathy. Study-wide points: Stable hyperthyroidism was separated from ophthalmopathy by a model based on 13 V-J features.

The CDR3 length is 15 residues. V shed 3 bases and J 9 bases; nucleotides not matched to a gene: 10. In germline, CDR1 is GTSNPN, CDR2 SVGIG (reference sequence). Template material for amplifying TCR beta CDR3 regions consisted of RNA transcripts. In the first-round RT-PCR of the TCR CDR3, the HTBI primer set was used. TCRdb analysed the multiplex PCR reads with MiXCR anew, one entry per CDR3 protein. The sample contains hundreds of thousands of distinct CDR3 sequences, about 17% of which appear only once. Diagnosis relied on clinical symptoms, serum thyroxine and TRAb, thyroid ultrasound and orbital computed tomography.

The sequenced sample consisted of blood. J is TRBJ2-1 and V is TRBV30; 11 bases agree with TRBD2. The sequence came from a woman between 50 and 59 years old with Graves' hyperthyroidism that later progressed to Graves' ophthalmopathy. CDR3 DNA sequence: TGTGCCTGGAGGCTCTTAGCGGGGGGGCGGGGTGAGCAGTTCTTC. Protein sequence: CAWRLLAGGRGEQFF.